This TCR beta chain appears in the sequencing data of a study of cytomegalovirus exposure and HLA in healthy donors. Whole-study context: Of a few hundred genotyped donors, more than 75% clustered with self-reported Caucasian donors.

Primers included in the PCR were 60 Vbeta and 13 Jbeta primers. Profiling relied on immunoSEQ multiplex PCR, and the TCRdb table lists in-frame clones only, not all of them. Here the sample spans about 180,000 clones, over 75% being singletons. Broader study findings: Among immune exposure information, only CMV serostatus was available. An analysis that came later showed most CMV-associated TCR beta chains appearing HLA-restricted. Upon later analysis, HLA-associated TCR beta chains proved more clonally expanded than other, equally common chains.

V was clipped by 4 bases and J by 1 base, with 14 bases between them. Germline CDR1 SGHRS, CDR2 YFSETQ. CDR3 length: 16 amino acids. In the case of this clone: Its antigen is currently unknown.

V is TRBV5-1 and J is TRBJ2-2, with D tentatively TRBD1 (5 bases). This TCR came from a man in his forties in good health and CMV-seropositive. Sequenced input: PBMCs. CDR3: CASSPPGLGNTGELFF. CDR3 nucleotides: TGCGCCAGCAGCCCTCCAGGGTTAGGGAACACCGGGGAGCTGTTTTTT.